This TCR beta chain was sequenced in a study of blood T cell repertoires in COVID-19. Study in general: Donors in the United States, Italy and Spain gave samples during acute or convalescent COVID-19. From T cells, B-cell-depleted T cells, or PBMCs came the material, which was cDNA or gDNA.

This clone appeared once. The identical CDR3 is also encoded by other nucleotide sequences in the sample. Profiling relied on immunoSEQ multiplex PCR, and the TCRdb table lists in-frame clones only, not all of them. The sample comprises roughly 90,000 clones, 89% of which are singletons, and roughly 5.4% rests with the top ten. The CDR3 sequence is 12 residues long. Per the germline V gene, CDR1 is SGHNT and CDR2 is YENEEA. Trimming removed 5 bases at V and 0 bases at J, with 5 bases between. Material for sequencing was peripheral blood. J is TRBJ2-7 and V is TRBV11-3, with a possible D match to TRBD2 (5 bases). The receptor was isolated from a woman of 80 years or more with active COVID-19. The CDR3 bases are TGTGCCAGCAGCCGGGACTCCTACGAGCAGTACTTC. As protein: CASSRDSYEQYF.